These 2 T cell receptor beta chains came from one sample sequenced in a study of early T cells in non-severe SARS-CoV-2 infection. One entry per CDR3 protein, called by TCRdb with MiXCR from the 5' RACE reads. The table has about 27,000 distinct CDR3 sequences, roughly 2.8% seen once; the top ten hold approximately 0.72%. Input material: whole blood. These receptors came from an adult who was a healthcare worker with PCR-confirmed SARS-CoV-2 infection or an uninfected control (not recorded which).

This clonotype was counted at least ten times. DNA of the CDR3: TGTGCCAGCTTCGGACTAGCCAGACAAGAGACCCAGTACTTC. It specifies CASFGLARQETQYF. The chain uses TRBV6-5 and TRBJ2-5; 8 nucleotides agree with TRBD2. The CDR3 runs 14 residues. From germline, CDR1 is MNHEY and CDR2 SVGAGI. Trimming took 8 bases from V and 2 from J; bases not matched to a gene: 7.

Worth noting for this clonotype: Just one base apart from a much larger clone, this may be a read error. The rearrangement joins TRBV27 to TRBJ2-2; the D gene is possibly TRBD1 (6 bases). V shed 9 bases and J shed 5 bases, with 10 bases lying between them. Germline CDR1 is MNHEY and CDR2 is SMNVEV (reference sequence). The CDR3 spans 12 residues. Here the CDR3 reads CASLGGTGELFF. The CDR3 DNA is TGTGCCAGTTTAGGGGGAACCGGGGAGCTGTTTTTT.